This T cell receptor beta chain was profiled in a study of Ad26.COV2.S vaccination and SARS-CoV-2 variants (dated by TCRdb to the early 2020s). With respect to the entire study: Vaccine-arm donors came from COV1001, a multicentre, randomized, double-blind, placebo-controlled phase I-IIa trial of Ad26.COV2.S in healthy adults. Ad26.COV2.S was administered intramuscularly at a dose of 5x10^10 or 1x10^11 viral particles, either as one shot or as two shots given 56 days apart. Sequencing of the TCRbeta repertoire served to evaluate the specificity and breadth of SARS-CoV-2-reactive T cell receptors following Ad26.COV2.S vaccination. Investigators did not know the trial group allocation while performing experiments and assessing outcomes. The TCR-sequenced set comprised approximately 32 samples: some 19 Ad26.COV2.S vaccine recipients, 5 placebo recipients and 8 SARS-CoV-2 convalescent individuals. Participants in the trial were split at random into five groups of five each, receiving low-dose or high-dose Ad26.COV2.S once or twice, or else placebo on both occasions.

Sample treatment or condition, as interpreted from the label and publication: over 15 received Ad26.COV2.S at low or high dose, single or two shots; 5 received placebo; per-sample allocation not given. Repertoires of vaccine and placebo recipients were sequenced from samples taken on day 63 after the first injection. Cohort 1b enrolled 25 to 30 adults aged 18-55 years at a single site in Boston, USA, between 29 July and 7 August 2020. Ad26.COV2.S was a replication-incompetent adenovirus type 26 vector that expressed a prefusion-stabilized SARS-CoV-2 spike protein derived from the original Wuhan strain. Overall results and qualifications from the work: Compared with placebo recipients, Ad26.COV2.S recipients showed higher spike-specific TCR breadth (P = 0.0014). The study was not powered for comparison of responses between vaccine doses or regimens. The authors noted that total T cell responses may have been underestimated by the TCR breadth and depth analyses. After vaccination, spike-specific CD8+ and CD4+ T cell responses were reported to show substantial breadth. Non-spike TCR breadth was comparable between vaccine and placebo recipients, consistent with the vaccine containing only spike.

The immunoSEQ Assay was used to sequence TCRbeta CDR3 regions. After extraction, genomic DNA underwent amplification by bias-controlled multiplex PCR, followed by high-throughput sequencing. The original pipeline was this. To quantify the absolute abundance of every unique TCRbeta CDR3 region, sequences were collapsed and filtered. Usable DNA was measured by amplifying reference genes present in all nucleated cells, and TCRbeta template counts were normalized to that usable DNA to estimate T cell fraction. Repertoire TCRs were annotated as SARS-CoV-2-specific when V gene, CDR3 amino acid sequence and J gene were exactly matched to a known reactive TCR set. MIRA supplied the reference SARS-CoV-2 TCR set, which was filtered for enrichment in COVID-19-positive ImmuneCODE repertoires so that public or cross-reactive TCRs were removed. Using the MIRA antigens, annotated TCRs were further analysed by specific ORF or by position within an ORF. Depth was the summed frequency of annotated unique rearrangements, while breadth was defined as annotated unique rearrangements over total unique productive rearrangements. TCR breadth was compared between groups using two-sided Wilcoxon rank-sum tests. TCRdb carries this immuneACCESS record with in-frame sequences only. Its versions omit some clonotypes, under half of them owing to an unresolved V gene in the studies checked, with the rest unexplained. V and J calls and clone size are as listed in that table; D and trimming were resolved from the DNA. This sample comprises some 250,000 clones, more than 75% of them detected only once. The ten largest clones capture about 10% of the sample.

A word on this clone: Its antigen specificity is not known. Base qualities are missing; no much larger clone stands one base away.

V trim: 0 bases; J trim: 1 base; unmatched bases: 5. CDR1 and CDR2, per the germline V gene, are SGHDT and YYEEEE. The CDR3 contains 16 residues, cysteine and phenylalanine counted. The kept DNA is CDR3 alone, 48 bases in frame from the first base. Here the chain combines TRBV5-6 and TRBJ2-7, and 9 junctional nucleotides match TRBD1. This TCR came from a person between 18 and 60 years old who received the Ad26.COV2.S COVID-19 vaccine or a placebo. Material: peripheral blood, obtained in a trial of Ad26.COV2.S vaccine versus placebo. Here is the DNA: TGTGCCAGCAGCTTGGCCGCGGGGACAGGGTCCTACGAGCAGTACTTC. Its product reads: CASSLAAGTGSYEQYF.